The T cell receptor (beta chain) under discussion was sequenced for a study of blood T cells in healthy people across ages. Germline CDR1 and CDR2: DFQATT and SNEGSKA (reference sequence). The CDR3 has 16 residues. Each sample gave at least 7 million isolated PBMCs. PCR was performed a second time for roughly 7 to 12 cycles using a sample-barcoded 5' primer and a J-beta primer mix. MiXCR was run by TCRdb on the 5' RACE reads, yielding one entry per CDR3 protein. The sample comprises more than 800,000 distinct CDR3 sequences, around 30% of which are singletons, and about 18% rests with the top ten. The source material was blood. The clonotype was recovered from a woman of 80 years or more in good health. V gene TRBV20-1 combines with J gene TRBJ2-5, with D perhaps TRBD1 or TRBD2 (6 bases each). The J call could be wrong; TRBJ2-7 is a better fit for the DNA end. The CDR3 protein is CSARDPNGGLRYEQYF. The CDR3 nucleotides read TGCAGTGCTAGAGATCCGAATGGGGGGCTTAGGTACGAGCAGTACTTC.